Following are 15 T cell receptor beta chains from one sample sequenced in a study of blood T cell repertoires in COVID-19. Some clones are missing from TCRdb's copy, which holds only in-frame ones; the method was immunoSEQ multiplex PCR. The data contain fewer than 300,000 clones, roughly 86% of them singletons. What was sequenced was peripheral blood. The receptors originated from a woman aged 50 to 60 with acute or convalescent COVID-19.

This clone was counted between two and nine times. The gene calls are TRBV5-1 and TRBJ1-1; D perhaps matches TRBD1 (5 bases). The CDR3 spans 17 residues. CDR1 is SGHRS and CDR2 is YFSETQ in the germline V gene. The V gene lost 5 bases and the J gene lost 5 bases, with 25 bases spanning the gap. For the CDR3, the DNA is TGCGCCAGCAGGTTGACAGCGACCAGGACACGGGGGACTGAAGCTTTCTTT. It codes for CASRLTATRTRGTEAFF.

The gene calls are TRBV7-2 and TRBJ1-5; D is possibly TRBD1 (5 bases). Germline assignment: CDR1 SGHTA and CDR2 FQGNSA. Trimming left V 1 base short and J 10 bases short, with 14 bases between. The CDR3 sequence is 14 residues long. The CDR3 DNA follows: TGTGCCAGCAGCTTAGGTTCGGGGGATGGACCCCAGCATTTT. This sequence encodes CASSLGSGDGPQHF.

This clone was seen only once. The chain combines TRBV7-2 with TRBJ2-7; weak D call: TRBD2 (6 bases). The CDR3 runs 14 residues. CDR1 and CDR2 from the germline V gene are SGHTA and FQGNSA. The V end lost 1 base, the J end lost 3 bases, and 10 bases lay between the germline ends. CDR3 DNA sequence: TGTGCCAGCAGCTTAGGGGTGGGGGGCTACGAGCAGTACTTC. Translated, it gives CASSLGVGGYEQYF.

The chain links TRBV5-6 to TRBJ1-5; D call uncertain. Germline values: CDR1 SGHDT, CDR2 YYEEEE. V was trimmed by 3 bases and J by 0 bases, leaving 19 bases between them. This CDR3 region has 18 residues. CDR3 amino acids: CASSSMSGEHYSNQPQHF. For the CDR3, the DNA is TGTGCCAGCAGCTCCATGTCGGGAGAACACTATAGCAATCAGCCCCAGCATTTT.

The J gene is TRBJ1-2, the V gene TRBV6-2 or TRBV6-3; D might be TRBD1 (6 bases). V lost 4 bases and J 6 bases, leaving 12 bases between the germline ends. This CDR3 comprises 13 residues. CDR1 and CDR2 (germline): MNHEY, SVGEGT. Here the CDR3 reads CASSFTGTDGYTF. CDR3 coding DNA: TGTGCCAGCAGTTTTACAGGGACGGATGGCTACACCTTC.

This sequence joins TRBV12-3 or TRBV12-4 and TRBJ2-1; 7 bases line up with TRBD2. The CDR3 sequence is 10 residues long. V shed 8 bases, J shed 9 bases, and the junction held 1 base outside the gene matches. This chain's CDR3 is CASGGGEQFF. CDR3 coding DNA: TGTGCCAGCGGGGGGGGTGAGCAGTTCTTC.

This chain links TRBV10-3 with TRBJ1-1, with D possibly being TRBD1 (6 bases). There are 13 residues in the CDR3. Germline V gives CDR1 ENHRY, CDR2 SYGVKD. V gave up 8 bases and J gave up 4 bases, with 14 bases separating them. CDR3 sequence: CAISTQGPTEAFF. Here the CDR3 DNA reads TGTGCCATCTCAACTCAGGGGCCCACTGAAGCTTTCTTT.

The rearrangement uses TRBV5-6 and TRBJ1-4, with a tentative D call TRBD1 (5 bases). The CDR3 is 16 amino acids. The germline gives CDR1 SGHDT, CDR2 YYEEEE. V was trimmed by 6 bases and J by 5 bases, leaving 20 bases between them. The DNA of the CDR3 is TGTGCCAGCAAAAGGGGCGGAGAATATGAGAATGAAAAACTGTTTTTT. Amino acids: CASKRGGEYENEKLFF.

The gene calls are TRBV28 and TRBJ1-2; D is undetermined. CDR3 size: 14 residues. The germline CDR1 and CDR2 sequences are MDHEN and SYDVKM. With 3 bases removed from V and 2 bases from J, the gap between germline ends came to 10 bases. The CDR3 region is CASSLWEGNYGYTF. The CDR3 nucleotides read TGTGCCAGCAGTTTGTGGGAGGGCAACTATGGCTACACCTTC.

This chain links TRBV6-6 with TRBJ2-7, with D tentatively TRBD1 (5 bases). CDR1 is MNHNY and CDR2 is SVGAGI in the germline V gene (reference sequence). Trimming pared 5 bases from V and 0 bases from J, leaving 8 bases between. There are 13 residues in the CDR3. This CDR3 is CASSGAFSYEQYF. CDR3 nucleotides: TGTGCCAGCAGTGGGGCCTTCTCCTACGAGCAGTACTTC.

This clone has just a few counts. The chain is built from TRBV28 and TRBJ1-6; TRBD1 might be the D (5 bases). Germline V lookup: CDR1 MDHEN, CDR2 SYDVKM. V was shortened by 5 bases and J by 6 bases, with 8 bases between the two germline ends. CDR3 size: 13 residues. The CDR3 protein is CASSQTVNSPLHF. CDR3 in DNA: TGTGCCAGCAGTCAGACAGTTAATTCACCCCTCCACTTT.

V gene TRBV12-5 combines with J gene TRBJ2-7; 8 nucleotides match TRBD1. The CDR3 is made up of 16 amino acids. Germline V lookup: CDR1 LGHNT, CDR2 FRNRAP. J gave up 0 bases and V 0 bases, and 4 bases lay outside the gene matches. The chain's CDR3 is CASGLVLGTGSYEQYF. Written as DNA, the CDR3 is TGTGCTAGTGGTTTGGTATTGGGGACAGGCTCCTACGAGCAGTACTTC.

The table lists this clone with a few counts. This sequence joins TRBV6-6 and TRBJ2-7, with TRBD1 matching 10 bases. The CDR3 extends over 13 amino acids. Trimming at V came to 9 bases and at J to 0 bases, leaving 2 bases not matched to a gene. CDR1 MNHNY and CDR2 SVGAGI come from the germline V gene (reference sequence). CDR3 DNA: TGTGCCAGGGGACAGGGGAACTCCTACGAGCAGTACTTC. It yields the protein CARGQGNSYEQYF.

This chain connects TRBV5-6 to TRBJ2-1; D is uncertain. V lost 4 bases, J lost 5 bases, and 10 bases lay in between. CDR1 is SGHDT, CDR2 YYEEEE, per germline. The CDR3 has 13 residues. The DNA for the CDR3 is TGTGCCAGCAGCGCTCCCCGGGACAATGAGCAGTTCTTC. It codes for CASSAPRDNEQFF.

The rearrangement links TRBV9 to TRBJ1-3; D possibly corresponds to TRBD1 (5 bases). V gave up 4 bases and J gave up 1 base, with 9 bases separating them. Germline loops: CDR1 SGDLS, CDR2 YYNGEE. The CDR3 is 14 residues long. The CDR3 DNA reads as TGTGCCAGCAGCCCACGACAGTCTGGAAACACCATATATTTT. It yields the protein CASSPRQSGNTIYF.